This T cell receptor beta chain was sequenced during a study of T cell clonality in common variable immunodeficiency. Study observations and caveats: CVID subjects shared fewer TCRbeta clones than healthy controls did.

CDR1 and CDR2 from the germline V gene are MNHEY and SVGEGT. The V end was cut by 0 bases, the J end by 9 bases, with 6 bases between. CDR3 length equals 12 residues. This clone has a count of ten or more. Antigen unknown. The sequenced fragment ends 3 residues before the CDR3 boundary, so the rest is inferred from the germline J gene. Sequencing input was equivalent genomic DNA from CVID and controls. Sequencing was performed with immunoSEQ multiplex PCR; in TCRdb, only in-frame clones are kept and a portion is missing. The repertoire has tens of thousands of clones, none seen only once; the ten largest take about 5.7%. Caucasian heritage predominated among both patients and controls.

The source is a person aged 18 to 70 in good health. The sequenced sample consisted of peripheral blood mononuclear cells. This chain links TRBV6-2 or TRBV6-3 with TRBJ2-1, with D uncertain. The DNA read from the CDR3 is TGTGCCAGCAGTTACTCTGCGCCTGAG. It yields the protein CASSYSAPE. The complete CDR3 sequence is CASSYSAPEQFF.